Here is one T cell receptor (beta chain) with its context. This clonotype was detected ten times or more. Its antigen remains unidentified. Within one base of it there is no much larger clone, and no base qualities were kept. Patients with ophthalmopathy had moderately to severely active disease, with a Clinical Activity Score of 3 or more, a NOSPECS grade of 4 or more, and a disease duration of less than 3 months. Patients with other autoimmune diseases, uncontrolled infections, pregnancy or lactation were excluded from the study. Clinical symptoms, serum thyroxine, TRAb, thyroid ultrasound and orbital computed tomography formed the basis of the diagnosis. PBMCs were isolated from 10 ml of fresh peripheral blood by Ficoll-Paque density gradient centrifugation. Total RNA was extracted with Trizol reagent and quality-checked on an Agilent 2100 Bioanalyzer. For repertoire sequencing, TCR beta CDR3 regions were amplified from RNA transcripts. The first round was an RT-PCR using HTBI primers with the Qiagen OneStep RT-PCR kit, and this first round was followed by a second-round multiplex PCR, then size selection and purification. Libraries were sequenced paired-end with 100 bp reads on an Illumina HiSeq2000. Per the original workflow: Reads were processed with SOAPnuke, discarding reads with adapters, uncalled bases, mean Phred below 15, or no exact constant-primer or identifier match. COPE v1.2.5 was used to merge high-quality paired reads. Each unique nucleotide sequence was defined as a clonotype, and clonotypes were aligned to IMGT TRB V, D and J references with MiTCR v1.1. Analysis was restricted to V-J combinations with a frequency above 0.0001, which covered about 99% of repertoires. For each V-J combination, a TCR clonal expansion and chaos score was defined as F50 clonal expansion divided by the chaos observed in the TCRdist matrix. Welch's t-statistics and random forest were used to narrow the features down to around twelve V-J combinations, which were then fed into a naive Bayes classifier. The Morisita-Horn index was used to measure how similar the thyroid and blood repertoires were. TCRdb's own reprocessing of the public reads used fastp at Q25 and MiXCR and kept productive beta chains. Every CDR3 protein is listed once, alongside the most common genes and DNA of its rows. The V and J calls follow TCRdb's processing rather than the paper's. The sample includes roughly 230,000 distinct CDR3 sequences, with approximately 21% observed a single time. The leading ten clones occupy approximately 39% of the sample.

The data are from a study of Graves' ophthalmopathy and Graves' hyperthyroidism (dated by TCRdb to 2016 to 2018). Background on the whole study: Peripheral blood was collected at initial diagnosis, before any treatment. For independent validation, a separate cohort was made up of roughly 19 hyperthyroidism patients plus 17 patients who later progressed from hyperthyroidism to ophthalmopathy. To tell Graves' ophthalmopathy apart from Graves' hyperthyroidism, and to predict which patients would progress to ophthalmopathy, the study relied on TCR beta repertoire signatures. For training and testing, the 100 or so patients in the discovery cohort were randomly divided in a 7:3 ratio. A discovery set of 100 or so patients (around 40 ophthalmopathy, 55 to 60 stable hyperthyroidism) was enrolled to explore V-J signatures distinguishing ophthalmopathy from hyperthyroidism. Following sample collection, hyperthyroidism patients were given methimazole at a starting dose of 30 mg daily, and ophthalmopathy patients were given high-dose intravenous methylprednisolone. In total, approximately 130 blood samples were TCR-sequenced: approximately 40 ophthalmopathy, 80 or so hyperthyroidism and about 17 hyperthyroidism-to-ophthalmopathy patients. In about six hyperthyroidism patients, the T-cell repertoires found in thyroid tissue were compared with those found in blood.

The germline V gene encodes CDR1 MNHEY and CDR2 SMNVEV (reference sequence). Taken from cysteine to phenylalanine, the CDR3 has 16 residues. Just CDR3 DNA is preserved here, 48 bases in frame from base 1. The germline V end is reduced by 5 bases and the J end by 1 base; junction bases left unmatched: 6. On the study overall, not on this receptor specifically: In validation, the model predicted ophthalmopathy progression with 70.59% sensitivity and roughly 72% specificity; roughly 11 predicted patients were CT-confirmed with GO in a median of around 6 months. The 13-signature model separated ophthalmopathy from stable hyperthyroidism with approximately 88% sensitivity and approximately 81% specificity in cross-validation, and 80%/75% in the test set. No statistical method was used to set the sample size in advance, and the investigators knew which group each participant was assigned to. Most expanded thyroid clonotypes with frequency above 0.001 were also detected in blood, suggesting blood repertoires may reflect the thyroid immune response.

The rearranged chain carries TRBV27 and TRBJ2-7, and 12 junctional nucleotides match TRBD2. The receptor was isolated from a woman aged 50 to 65 with Graves' ophthalmopathy. Donor details come from another sample of the same person, matched by shared clones. The sequencing sample was made of peripheral blood. In nucleotide form, the sequence is TGTGCCAGCAGTCCCGTGACTAGCGGGAGATCCTACGAGCAGTACTTC. Its translation reads: CASSPVTSGRSYEQYF.